This TCR beta chain is drawn from a study of human T cells and chemical hapten exposure. Study context: 2% DPC was applied to about 2 cm by about 2 cm of upper inner arm skin for sensitization.

Each CDR3 protein is one row after TCRdb ran MiXCR on the RACE reads. The sample contains about 190,000 distinct CDR3 sequences, around 23% of which appear only once. Time point defined: patch test 3, about 24 weeks after DPC sensitization. Regarding treatment: therapeutic diphenylcyclopropenone sensitization with weekly scalp DPC. The germline CDR1 and CDR2 sequences are SGHKS and YYEKEE (reference sequence). The CDR3 length is 17 residues. V dropped 0 bases and J dropped 4; count of bases not matched to a gene: 13. Study-wide points: Once DPC sensitization occurred, TCRs above 1 in 1000 frequency showed no change. Patch test score tracked positively with PT1 expanded TCR counts.

Concerning this clonotype: Its antigen is not known.

The starting material was whole blood, obtained in connection with sensitization to the hapten diphenylcyclopropenone (DPC). The origin of this receptor is a woman in her thirties or forties with alopecia areata. Some clones in this sample may be carry-over from other donors' samples. The rearrangement joins TRBV5-5 to TRBJ2-7; 7 bases fit TRBD2. The CDR3 region is CASSLVARGGRGYEQYF. Written as DNA, the CDR3 is TGTGCCAGCAGCTTGGTGGCGAGGGGCGGGAGAGGGTACGAGCAGTACTTC.